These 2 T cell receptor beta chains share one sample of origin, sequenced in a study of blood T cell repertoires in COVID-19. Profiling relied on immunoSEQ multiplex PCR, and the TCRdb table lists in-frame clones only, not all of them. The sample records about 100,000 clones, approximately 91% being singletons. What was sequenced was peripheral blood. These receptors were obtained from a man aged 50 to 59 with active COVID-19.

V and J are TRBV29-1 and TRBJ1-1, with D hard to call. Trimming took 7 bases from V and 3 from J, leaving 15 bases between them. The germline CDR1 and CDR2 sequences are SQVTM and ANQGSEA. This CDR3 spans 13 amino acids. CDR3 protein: CSGRAGFDTEAFF. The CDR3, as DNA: TGCAGCGGAAGAGCAGGCTTCGACACTGAAGCTTTCTTT.

CDR3 DNA: TGCGCCAGCAGCCAAGACTTCGCTAGTTACAATGAGCAGTTCTTC. It yields the protein CASSQDFASYNEQFF. This chain joins TRBV4-1 and TRBJ2-1; D unclear. V lost 0 bases and J lost 4, with 10 bases in between. In germline, CDR1 is MGHRA, CDR2 YSYEKL. CDR3 length: 15 residues.